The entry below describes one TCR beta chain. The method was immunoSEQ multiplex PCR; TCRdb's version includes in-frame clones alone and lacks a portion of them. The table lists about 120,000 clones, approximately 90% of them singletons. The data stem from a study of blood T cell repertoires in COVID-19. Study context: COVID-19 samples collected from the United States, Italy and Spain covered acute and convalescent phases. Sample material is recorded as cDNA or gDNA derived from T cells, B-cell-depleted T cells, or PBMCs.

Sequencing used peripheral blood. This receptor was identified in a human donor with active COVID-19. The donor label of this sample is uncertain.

The CDR3 is CASSLLQGNEQYF. In DNA form, the CDR3 reads TGCGCCAGCAGCTTGTTACAGGGGAACGAGCAGTACTTC. The V and J genes are TRBV5-1 and TRBJ2-7; 7 bases line up with TRBD1. The length of the CDR3 is 13 residues. Looked up from germline, CDR1 is SGHRS and CDR2 is YFSETQ. The V gene end was trimmed by 1 base and the J gene end by 5 bases; junction bases not matched to a gene: 3.